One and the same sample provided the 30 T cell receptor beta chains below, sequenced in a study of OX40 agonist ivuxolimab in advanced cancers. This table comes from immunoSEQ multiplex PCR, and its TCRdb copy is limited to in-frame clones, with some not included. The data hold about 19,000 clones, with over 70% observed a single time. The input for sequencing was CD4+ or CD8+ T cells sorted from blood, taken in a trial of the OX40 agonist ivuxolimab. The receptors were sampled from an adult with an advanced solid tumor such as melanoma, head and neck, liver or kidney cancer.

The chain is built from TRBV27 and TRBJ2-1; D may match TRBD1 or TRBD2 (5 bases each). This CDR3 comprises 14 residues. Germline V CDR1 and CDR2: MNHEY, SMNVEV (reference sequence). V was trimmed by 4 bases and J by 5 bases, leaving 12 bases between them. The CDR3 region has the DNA TGTGCCAGCAGTTGGATCGGGGCCGACAATGAGCAGTTCTTC. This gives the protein CASSWIGADNEQFF.

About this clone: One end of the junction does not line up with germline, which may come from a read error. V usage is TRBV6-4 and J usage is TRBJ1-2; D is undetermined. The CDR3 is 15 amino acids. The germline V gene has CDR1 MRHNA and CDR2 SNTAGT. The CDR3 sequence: CASRDWREPWRGYTF. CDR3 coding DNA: TGTGCCAGCAGGGACTGGCGGGAGCCCTGGAGGGGCTACACCTTC.

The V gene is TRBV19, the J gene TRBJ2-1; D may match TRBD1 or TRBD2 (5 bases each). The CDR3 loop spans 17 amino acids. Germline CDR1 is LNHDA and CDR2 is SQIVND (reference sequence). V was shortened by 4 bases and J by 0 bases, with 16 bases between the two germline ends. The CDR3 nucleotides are TGTGCCAGTAGTACCCACCCCCCAGGGAGCTCCTACAATGAGCAGTTCTTC. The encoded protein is CASSTHPPGSSYNEQFF.

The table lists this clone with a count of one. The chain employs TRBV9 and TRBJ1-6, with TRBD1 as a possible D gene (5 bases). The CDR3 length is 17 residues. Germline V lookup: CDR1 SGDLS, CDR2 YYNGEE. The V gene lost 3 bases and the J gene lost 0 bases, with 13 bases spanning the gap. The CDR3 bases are TGTGCCAGCAGCGAGGGACGCGTGAGCTCCTATAATTCACCCCTCCACTTT. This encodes CASSEGRVSSYNSPLHF.

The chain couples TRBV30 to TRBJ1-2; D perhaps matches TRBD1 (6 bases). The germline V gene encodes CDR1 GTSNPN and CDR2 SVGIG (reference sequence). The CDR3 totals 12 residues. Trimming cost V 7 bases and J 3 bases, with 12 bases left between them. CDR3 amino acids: CASDGGYYGYTF. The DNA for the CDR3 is TGTGCCTCAGACGGGGGCTACTATGGCTACACCTTC.

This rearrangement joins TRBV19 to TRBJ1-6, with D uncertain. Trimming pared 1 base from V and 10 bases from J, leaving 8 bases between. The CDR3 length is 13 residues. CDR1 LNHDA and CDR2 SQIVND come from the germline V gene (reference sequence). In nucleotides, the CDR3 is TGTGCCAGTAGTATAGCCCTCGGATCACCCCTCCACTTT. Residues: CASSIALGSPLHF.

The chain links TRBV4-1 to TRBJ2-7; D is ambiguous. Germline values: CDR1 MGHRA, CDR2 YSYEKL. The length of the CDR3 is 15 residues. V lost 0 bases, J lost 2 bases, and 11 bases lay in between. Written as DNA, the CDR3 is TGCGCCAGCAGCCAAGAAAGCTTCAGGACCTACGAGCAGTACTTC. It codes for CASSQESFRTYEQYF.

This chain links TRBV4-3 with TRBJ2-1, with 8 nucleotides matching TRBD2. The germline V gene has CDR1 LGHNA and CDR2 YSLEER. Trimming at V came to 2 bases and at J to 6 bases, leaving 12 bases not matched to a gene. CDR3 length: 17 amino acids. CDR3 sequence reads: CASSQQEAGALINEQFF. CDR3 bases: TGCGCCAGCAGCCAACAGGAAGCGGGGGCCCTTATCAATGAGCAGTTCTTC.

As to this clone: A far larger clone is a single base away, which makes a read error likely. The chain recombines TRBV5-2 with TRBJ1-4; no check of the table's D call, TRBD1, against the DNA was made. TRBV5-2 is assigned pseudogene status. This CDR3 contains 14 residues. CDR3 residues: CASSQGFGNEKLFF. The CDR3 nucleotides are TGTGCCAGCAGCCAGGGGTTCGGTAATGAAAAACTGTTTTTT.

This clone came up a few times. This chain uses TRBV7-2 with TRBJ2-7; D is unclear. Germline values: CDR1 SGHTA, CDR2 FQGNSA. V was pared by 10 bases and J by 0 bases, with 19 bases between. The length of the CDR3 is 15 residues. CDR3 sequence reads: CATKLLPSSSYEQYF. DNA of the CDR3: TGTGCCACCAAACTCCTCCCCTCCTCCTCCTACGAGCAGTACTTC.

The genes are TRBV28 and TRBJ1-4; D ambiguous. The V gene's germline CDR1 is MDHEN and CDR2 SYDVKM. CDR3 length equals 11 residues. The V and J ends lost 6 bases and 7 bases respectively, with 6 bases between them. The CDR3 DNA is TGTGCCAGCAGCTGGGGTGAAAAACTGTTTTTT. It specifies CASSWGEKLFF.

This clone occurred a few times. The CDR3 sequence is CASSLYARSSTDTQYF. Written as DNA, the CDR3 is TGTGCCAGCAGCTTATATGCGCGGTCTAGCACAGATACGCAGTATTTT. V and J are TRBV7-3 and TRBJ2-3, with D uncertain. V shed 2 bases and J shed 0 bases, with 12 bases lying between them. The CDR3 sequence is 16 residues long. Germline CDR1 SGHTA, CDR2 FQGTGA.

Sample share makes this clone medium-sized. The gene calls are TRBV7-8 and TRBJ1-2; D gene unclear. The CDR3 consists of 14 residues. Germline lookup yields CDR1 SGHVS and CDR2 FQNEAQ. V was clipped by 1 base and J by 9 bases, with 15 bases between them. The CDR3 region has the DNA TGTGCCAGCAGCTTAGACGGATGGCTGGGGAGCTACACCTTC. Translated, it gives CASSLDGWLGSYTF.

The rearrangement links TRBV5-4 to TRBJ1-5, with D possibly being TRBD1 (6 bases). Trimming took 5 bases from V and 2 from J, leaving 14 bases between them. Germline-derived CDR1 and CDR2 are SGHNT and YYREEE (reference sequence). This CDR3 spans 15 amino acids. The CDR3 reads CASSLQGSGNQPQHF. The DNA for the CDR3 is TGTGCCAGCAGTTTACAGGGATCGGGCAATCAGCCCCAGCATTTT. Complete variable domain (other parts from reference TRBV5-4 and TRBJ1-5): ETGVTQSPTHLIKTRGQQVTLRCSSQSGHNTVSWYQQALGQGPQFIFQYYREEENGRGNFPPRFSGLQFPNYSSELNVNALELDDSALYLCASSLQGSGNQPQHFGDGTRLSIL.

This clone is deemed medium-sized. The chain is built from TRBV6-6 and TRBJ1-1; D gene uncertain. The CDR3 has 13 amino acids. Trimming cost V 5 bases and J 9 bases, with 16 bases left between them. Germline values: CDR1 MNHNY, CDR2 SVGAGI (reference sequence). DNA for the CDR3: TGTGCCAGCAGTCCCCTTGGGGTACTTCAAGCTTTCTTT. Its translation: CASSPLGVLQAFF.

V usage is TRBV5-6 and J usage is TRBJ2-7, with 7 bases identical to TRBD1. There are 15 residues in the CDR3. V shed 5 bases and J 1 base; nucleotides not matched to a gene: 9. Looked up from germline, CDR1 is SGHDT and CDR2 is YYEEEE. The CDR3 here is CASRPGQSNSYEQYF. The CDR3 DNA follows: TGTGCCAGCAGACCGGGACAGTCTAATTCCTACGAGCAGTACTTC.

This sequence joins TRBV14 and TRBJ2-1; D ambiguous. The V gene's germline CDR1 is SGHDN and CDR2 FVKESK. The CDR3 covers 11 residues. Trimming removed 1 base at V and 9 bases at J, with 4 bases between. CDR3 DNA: TGTGCCAGCAGCCAAGGGGGTGAGCAGTTCTTC. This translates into CASSQGGEQFF.

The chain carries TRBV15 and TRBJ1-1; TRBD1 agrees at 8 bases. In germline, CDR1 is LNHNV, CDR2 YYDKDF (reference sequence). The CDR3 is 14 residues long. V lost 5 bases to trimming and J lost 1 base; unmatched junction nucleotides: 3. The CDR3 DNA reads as TGTGCCACCAGCCTCGACAGGGGGAACACTGAAGCTTTCTTT. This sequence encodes CATSLDRGNTEAFF.

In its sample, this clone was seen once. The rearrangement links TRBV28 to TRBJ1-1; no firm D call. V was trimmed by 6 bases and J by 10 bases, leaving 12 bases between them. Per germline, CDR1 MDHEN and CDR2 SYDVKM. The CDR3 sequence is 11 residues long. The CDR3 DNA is TGTGCCAGCAGCTCCCTTTTTGCAGCTTTCTTT. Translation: CASSSLFAAFF.

DNA of the CDR3: TGTGCCAGCAGGGGGACAGTTTTGTGCTCCTACGAGCAGTACTTC. The encoded protein is CASRGTVLCSYEQYF. The rearrangement links TRBV6-4 to TRBJ2-7, with 7 bases fitting TRBD1. Trimming at V came to 6 bases and at J to 0 bases, leaving 8 bases not matched to a gene. The CDR3 loop spans 15 amino acids. CDR1 and CDR2 from the germline V gene are MRHNA and SNTAGT.

CDR3 DNA: TGTGCCAGCAGCTTAAACGGGGGGGATGAGCAGTTCTTC. Its translation is CASSLNGGDEQFF. The J gene is TRBJ2-1, the V gene TRBV11-2; 8 nucleotides match TRBD2. V gave up 2 bases and J gave up 8 bases; unmatched junction bases: 2. This CDR3 has 13 residues. Germline assignment: CDR1 SGHAT and CDR2 FQNNGV.

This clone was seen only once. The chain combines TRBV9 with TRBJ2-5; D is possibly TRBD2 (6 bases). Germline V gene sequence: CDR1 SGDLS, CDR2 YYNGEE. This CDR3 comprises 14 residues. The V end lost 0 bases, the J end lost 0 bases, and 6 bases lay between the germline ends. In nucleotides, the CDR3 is TGTGCCAGCAGCGTAGGGGACTACCAAGAGACCCAGTACTTC. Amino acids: CASSVGDYQETQYF. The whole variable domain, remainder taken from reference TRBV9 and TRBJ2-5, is DSGVTQTPKHLITATGQRVTLRCSPRSGDLSVYWYQQSLDQGLQFLIQYYNGEERAKGNILERFSAQQFPDLHSELNLSSLELGDSALYFCASSVGDYQETQYFGPGTRLLVL.

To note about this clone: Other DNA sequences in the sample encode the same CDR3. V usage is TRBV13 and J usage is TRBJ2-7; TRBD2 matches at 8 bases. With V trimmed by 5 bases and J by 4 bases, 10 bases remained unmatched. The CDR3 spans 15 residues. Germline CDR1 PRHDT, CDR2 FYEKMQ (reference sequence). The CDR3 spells CASSGPGTRSYEQYF. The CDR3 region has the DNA TGTGCCAGCAGCGGTCCCGGGACTAGATCTTACGAGCAGTACTTC.

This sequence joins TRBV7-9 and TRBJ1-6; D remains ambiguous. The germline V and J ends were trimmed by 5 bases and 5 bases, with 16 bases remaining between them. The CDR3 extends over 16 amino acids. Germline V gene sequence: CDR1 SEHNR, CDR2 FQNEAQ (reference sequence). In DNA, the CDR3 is TGTGCCAGCAGCCCCGATGCGGGCCGGGATAATTCACCCCTCCACTTT. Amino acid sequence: CASSPDAGRDNSPLHF.

Here the CDR3 DNA reads TGTGCCTGGAGTGTAGGTGGGTACAATGAGCAGTTCTTC. It translates to CAWSVGGYNEQFF. The chain carries TRBV30 and TRBJ2-1, with no clear D. The CDR3 consists of 13 residues. Trimming removed 0 bases from V and 4 bases from J, with 7 bases in between. CDR1 is GTSNPN, CDR2 SVGIG, per germline (reference sequence).

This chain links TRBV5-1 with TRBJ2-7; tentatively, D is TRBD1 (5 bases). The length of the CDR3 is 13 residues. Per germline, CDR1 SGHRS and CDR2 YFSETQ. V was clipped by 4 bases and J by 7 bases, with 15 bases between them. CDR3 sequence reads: CASSAPQGREQYF. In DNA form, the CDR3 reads TGCGCCAGCAGCGCCCCCCAGGGAAGGGAGCAGTACTTC. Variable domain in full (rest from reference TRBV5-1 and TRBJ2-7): KAGVTQTPRYLIKTRGQQVTLSCSPISGHRSVSWYQQTPGQGLQFLFEYFSETQRNKGNFPGRFSGRQFSNSRSEMNVSTLELGDSALYLCASSAPQGREQYFGPGTRLTVT.

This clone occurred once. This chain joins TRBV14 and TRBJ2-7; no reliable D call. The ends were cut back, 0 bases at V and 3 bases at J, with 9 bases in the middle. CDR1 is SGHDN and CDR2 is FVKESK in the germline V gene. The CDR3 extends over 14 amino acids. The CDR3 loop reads CASSQDIGDYEQYF. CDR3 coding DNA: TGTGCCAGCAGCCAAGACATCGGAGACTACGAGCAGTACTTC. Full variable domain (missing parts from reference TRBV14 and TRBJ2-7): EAGVTQFPSHSVIEKGQTVTLRCDPISGHDNLYWYRRVMGKEIKFLLHFVKESKQDESGMPNNRFLAERTGGTYSTLKVQPAELEDSGVYFCASSQDIGDYEQYFGPGTRLTVT.

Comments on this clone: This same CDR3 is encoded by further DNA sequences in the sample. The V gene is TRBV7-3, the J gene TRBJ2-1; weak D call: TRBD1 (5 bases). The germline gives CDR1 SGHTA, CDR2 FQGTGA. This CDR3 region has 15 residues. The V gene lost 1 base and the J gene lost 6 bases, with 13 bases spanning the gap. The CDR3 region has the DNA TGTGCCAGCAGCTTAAGGCAGGGTCCCTCCAATGAGCAGTTCTTC. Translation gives CASSLRQGPSNEQFF.

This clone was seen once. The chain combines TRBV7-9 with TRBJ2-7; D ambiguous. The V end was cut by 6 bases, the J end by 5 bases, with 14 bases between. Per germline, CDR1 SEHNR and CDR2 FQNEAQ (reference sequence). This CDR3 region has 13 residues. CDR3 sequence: CASRSPPFNEQYF. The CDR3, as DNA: TGTGCCAGCAGATCCCCCCCCTTTAACGAGCAGTACTTC.

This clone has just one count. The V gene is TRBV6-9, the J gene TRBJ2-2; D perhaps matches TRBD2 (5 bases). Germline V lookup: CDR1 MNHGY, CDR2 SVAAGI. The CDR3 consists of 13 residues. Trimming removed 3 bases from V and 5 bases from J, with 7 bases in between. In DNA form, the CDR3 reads TGTGCCAGCAGTTACTGGAGGACCGGGGAGCTGTTTTTT. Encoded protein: CASSYWRTGELFF.